The 2 T cell receptor beta chains listed next were all sequenced from one sample in a study of CD8 T cells in ankylosing spondylitis. Study-level results: Made up of under 10 highly homologous variants, a TCR beta motif appeared characteristic of ankylosing spondylitis blood.

TCRdb re-analysed the 5' RACE reads in MiXCR, keeping a single row per CDR3 protein. This table has 670,000 or so distinct CDR3 sequences, around 20% appearing once. Which antigens these TCRs recognize remains unknown. The sequencing input was blood, either unsorted or a sorted T cell fraction (not recorded which). These receptors were obtained from a male donor with ankylosing spondylitis.

This clonotype was seen at least ten times. The chain couples TRBV5-1 to TRBJ2-5, with D perhaps given as TRBD1 or TRBD2 (5 bases each). The CDR3 covers 14 residues. CDR1 is SGHRS, CDR2 YFSETQ, per germline. The V gene lost 0 bases and the J gene lost 5 bases, with 11 bases spanning the gap. The CDR3 here is CASSLVAWGETQYF. The DNA for the CDR3 is TGCGCCAGCAGCTTGGTGGCATGGGGGGAGACCCAGTACTTC. The whole variable domain, remainder taken from reference TRBV5-1 and TRBJ2-5, is KAGVTQTPRYLIKTRGQQVTLSCSPISGHRSVSWYQQTPGQGLQFLFEYFSETQRNKGNFPGRFSGRQFSNSRSEMNVSTLELGDSALYLCASSLVAWGETQYFGPGTRLLVL.

Many counts were recorded for this clonotype. This chain links TRBV11-2 with TRBJ1-2, with 9 positions matching TRBD1. This CDR3 region has 14 residues. The J segment lost 5 bases and the V segment lost 1 base, leaving 2 bases of the junction unmatched. Germline CDR1 is SGHAT and CDR2 is FQNNGV. The CDR3 here is CASSLGGTGYGYTF. CDR3 coding DNA: TGTGCCAGCAGCTTAGGTGGGACAGGGTATGGCTACACCTTC.